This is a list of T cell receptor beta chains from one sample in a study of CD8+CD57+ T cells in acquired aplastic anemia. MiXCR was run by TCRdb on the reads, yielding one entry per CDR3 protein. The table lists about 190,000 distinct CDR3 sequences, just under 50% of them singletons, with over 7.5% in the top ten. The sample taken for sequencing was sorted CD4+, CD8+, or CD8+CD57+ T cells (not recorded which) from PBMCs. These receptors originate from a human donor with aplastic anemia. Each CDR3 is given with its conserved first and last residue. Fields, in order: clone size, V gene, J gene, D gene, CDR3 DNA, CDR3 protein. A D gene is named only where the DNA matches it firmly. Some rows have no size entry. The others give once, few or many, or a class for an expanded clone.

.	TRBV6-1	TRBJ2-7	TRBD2	TGTGCCAGCAAGGGACTAGCGGGAGAATACGAGCAGTACTTC	CASKGLAGEYEQYF
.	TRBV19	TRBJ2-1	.	TGTGCCAGTAGTATAGGAGTCGGTGAGCAGTTCTTC	CASSIGVGEQFF
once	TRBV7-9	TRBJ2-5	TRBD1	TGTGCCAGCAGCTTATGGACAGGCCACCTTCAAGAGACCCAGTACTTC	CASSLWTGHLQETQYF
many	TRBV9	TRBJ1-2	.	TGTGCCAGCAGCGTACAGGACAGTTTCTCCTATGGCTACACCTTC	CASSVQDSFSYGYTF
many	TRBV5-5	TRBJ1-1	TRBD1	TGTGCCAGCAGCTACAGGGGTCTGACTGAAGCTTTCTTT	CASSYRGLTEAFF
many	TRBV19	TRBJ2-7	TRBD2	TGTGCCAGTAGTGTGACTAGCGGGAATGGCCCTATGAGCTTC	CASSVTSGNGPMSF
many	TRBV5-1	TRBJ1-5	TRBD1	TGCGCCAGCAGTTTGACAGGGGGCCTGCCCCAGCATTTT	CASSLTGGLPQHF
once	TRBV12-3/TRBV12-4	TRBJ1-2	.	TGTGCCAGCAGCACGGGCAGTCTACCTCGCTATGGCTACACCTTC	CASSTGSLPRYGYTF
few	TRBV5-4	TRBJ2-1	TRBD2	TGTGCCAGCAGCTCCCGGAAGACAATAGCGGGAGGGGAGGATGAGCAGTTCTTC	CASSSRKTIAGGEDEQFF
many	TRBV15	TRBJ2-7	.	TGTGCCACCAGCAGAGATCGCGCTATACCCTACGAGCAGTACTTC	CATSRDRAIPYEQYF
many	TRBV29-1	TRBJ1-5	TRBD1	TGCAGCGTCATCACAGGGGGTACAGGCAATCAGCCCCAGCATTTT	CSVITGGTGNQPQHF
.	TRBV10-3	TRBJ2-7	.	TGTGCCATCAGTGAGGGGACAACAGGCGAGCAGTACTTC	CAISEGTTGEQYF
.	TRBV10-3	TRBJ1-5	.	TGTGCCATCAGTGATGGTTCCCAGCCCCAGCATTTT	CAISDGSQPQHF